The 19 T cell receptor beta chains below all came from one sample that was sequenced in a study of shared clonotypes between healthy human individuals. This table comes from immunoSEQ multiplex PCR, and its TCRdb copy is limited to in-frame clones, with some not included. The sample has under 600,000 clones, around three quarters seen once; the top ten hold 12%. Sequenced sample: PBMCs. The receptors here all came from a woman aged 40 to 50 in good health. Some clones in this sample may be carry-over from other donors' samples.

This clone appeared a single time. The chain employs TRBV5-1 and TRBJ2-2, with D unclear. The V gene's germline CDR1 is SGHRS and CDR2 YFSETQ. Trimming stripped 4 bases from V and 0 bases from J, with 10 bases between. The CDR3 has 15 amino acids. The CDR3 nucleotides are TGCGCCAGCAGCATCGGACCCTCGAACACCGGGGAGCTGTTTTTT. Translation: CASSIGPSNTGELFF.

The CDR3 coding sequence is TGTGCCAGCAGCTTTCCGGGCACAGATACGCAGTATTTT. Its translation is CASSFPGTDTQYF. The chain uses TRBV5-4 and TRBJ2-3, with D unclear. V was clipped by 2 bases and J by 1 base, with 5 bases between them. The V gene's germline CDR1 is SGHNT and CDR2 YYREEE (reference sequence). The CDR3 contains 13 residues.

V gene TRBV4-3 combines with J gene TRBJ1-2, with D possibly being TRBD1 (6 bases). CDR1 is LGHNA and CDR2 is YSLEER in the germline V gene. The CDR3 is 15 amino acids. The V end lost 4 bases, the J end lost 6 bases, and 18 bases lay between the germline ends. CDR3 in DNA: TGCGCCAGCAGCCGAGAACAGGGTTTTCTTCATGGCTACACCTTC. This gives the protein CASSREQGFLHGYTF.

J is TRBJ2-1 and V is TRBV2, with 11 bases identical to TRBD2. This CDR3 is 13 amino acids long. The trim removed 7 bases at V and 9 bases at J, leaving 5 bases unmatched. The germline V gene encodes CDR1 SNHLY and CDR2 FYNNEI. The CDR3: CASTGTSGTEQFF. CDR3 nucleotides: TGTGCCAGCACCGGGACTAGCGGTACTGAGCAGTTCTTC. Using reference TRBV2 and TRBJ2-1 for the parts outside the CDR3, the full variable domain is EPEVTQTPSHQVTQMGQEVILRCVPISNHLYFYWYRQILGQKVEFLVSFYNNEISEKSEIFDDQFSVERPDGSNFTLKIRSTKLEDSAMYFCASTGTSGTEQFFGPGTRLTVL.

The chain combines TRBV23-1 with TRBJ2-1, with a weak D call TRBD2 (6 bases). TRBV23-1 is known as an ORF, though its function is uncertain. The length of the CDR3 is 15 residues. The germline V and J ends were trimmed by 3 bases and 2 bases, with 11 bases remaining between them. Written as DNA, the CDR3 is TGCGCCAGCAGTCATCGCCTAGCGACCTACAATGAGCAGTTCTTC. This gives the protein CASSHRLATYNEQFF.

This clone was picked up a small number of times. This chain joins TRBV29-1 and TRBJ2-1; D is undetermined. The V end was cut by 2 bases, the J end by 4 bases, with 12 bases between. The CDR3 length is 14 residues. Germline V gene lookup returns CDR1 SQVTM and CDR2 ANQGSEA. The CDR3 nucleotides read TGCAGCGTTGAACTCTTAGTGGGGTACAATGAGCAGTTCTTC. The encoded protein is CSVELLVGYNEQFF.

This clone appeared once. The chain couples TRBV7-2 to TRBJ1-1, with a tentative D call TRBD1 (6 bases). CDR3 length: 14 residues. Looked up from germline, CDR1 is SGHTA and CDR2 is FQGNSA. V was pared by 5 bases and J by 0 bases, with 10 bases between. The DNA for the CDR3 is TGTGCCAGCAGCAACGGACAGCTGAACACTGAAGCTTTCTTT. It codes for CASSNGQLNTEAFF. Together with reference TRBV7-2 and TRBJ1-1, the CDR3 gives the full variable domain: GAGVSQSPSNKVTEKGKDVELRCDPISGHTALYWYRQSLGQGLEFLIYFQGNSAPDKSGLPSDRFSAERTGGSVSTLTIQRTQQEDSAVYLCASSNGQLNTEAFFGQGTRLTVV.

For this clone: The identical CDR3 is also encoded by other nucleotide sequences in the sample. The genes are TRBV7-3 and TRBJ2-1; D is unclear. CDR3 length: 15 residues. Germline CDR1 and CDR2: SGHTA and FQGTGA. Trimming shortened V by 5 bases and J by 0 bases, and 11 bases separated the two germline ends. CDR3 sequence reads: CASSPHSSSYNEQFF. CDR3 nucleotide sequence: TGTGCCAGCAGCCCTCACTCGAGCTCCTACAATGAGCAGTTCTTC. The full variable domain, with the rest looked up from reference TRBV7-3 and TRBJ2-1, is GAGVSQTPSNKVTEKGKYVELRCDPISGHTALYWYRQSLGQGPEFLIYFQGTGAADDSGLPNDRFFAVRPEGSVSTLKIQRTERGDSAVYLCASSPHSSSYNEQFFGPGTRLTVL.

This chain joins TRBV27 and TRBJ2-3; D may be TRBD2 (6 bases). The CDR3 sequence is 16 residues long. V was trimmed by 6 bases and J by 1 base, leaving 17 bases between them. Germline-derived CDR1 and CDR2 are MNHEY and SMNVEV (reference sequence). CDR3 loop: CASSTRAGSGTDTQYF. CDR3 DNA: TGTGCCAGCAGCACTAGGGCGGGATCCGGCACAGATACGCAGTATTTT.

This clone was seen many times. This sequence joins TRBV19 and TRBJ2-7; 7 nucleotides align to TRBD1. With 4 bases clipped from V and 2 bases from J, the junction kept 2 bases outside the gene matches. This CDR3 spans 13 amino acids. The V gene's germline CDR1 is LNHDA and CDR2 SQIVND (reference sequence). This CDR3 reads CASSRDSTYEQYF. Written as DNA, the CDR3 is TGTGCCAGTAGTAGGGACAGTACCTACGAGCAGTACTTC.

The table lists this clone with a few counts. The J gene is TRBJ2-6, the V gene TRBV6-1; D not certain. Germline CDR1 and CDR2: MNHNS and SASEGT. Trimming took 1 base from V and 4 from J, leaving 8 bases between them. The length of the CDR3 is 15 residues. For the CDR3, the DNA is TGTGCCAGCAGTGAAGGCGCGAGCGGGGCCAACGTCCTGACTTTC. This gives the protein CASSEGASGANVLTF.

The chain combines TRBV4-2 with TRBJ2-5; no clear D gene. The germline V gene has CDR1 LGHNA and CDR2 YNFKEQ. V was clipped by 1 base and J by 1 base, with 10 bases between them. This CDR3 region has 15 residues. For the CDR3, the DNA is TGTGCCAGCAGCCAAGGGGCGTCAGTCCAAGAGACCCAGTACTTC. Translated: CASSQGASVQETQYF.

J is TRBJ2-5 and V is TRBV30, with D perhaps TRBD1 or TRBD2 (5 bases each). The V gene lost 2 bases and the J gene lost 1 base, with 8 bases spanning the gap. CDR1 is GTSNPN, CDR2 SVGIG, per germline (reference sequence). The CDR3 has 13 amino acids. The CDR3 sequence is CAWSRGAQETQYF. Written as DNA, the CDR3 is TGTGCCTGGAGTAGAGGGGCCCAAGAGACCCAGTACTTC.

The chain links TRBV7-3 to TRBJ2-2, with no clear D. Germline CDR1 SGHTA, CDR2 FQGTGA. Trimming left V 5 bases short and J 3 bases short, with 10 bases between. This CDR3 is 14 amino acids long. The CDR3 sequence: CASSPHLDTGELFF. CDR3 DNA: TGTGCCAGCAGCCCCCATCTGGACACCGGGGAGCTGTTTTTT.

This clone was seen only a few times. The rearrangement links TRBV5-5 to TRBJ1-2; TRBD1 aligns across 8 bases. The CDR3 is made up of 14 amino acids. Germline loops: CDR1 SGHKS, CDR2 YYEKEE (reference sequence). V was clipped by 2 bases and J by 4 bases; unmatched bases: 4. The CDR3 protein is CASSFRGQSYGYTF. In DNA form, the CDR3 reads TGTGCCAGCAGCTTCAGGGGGCAGAGCTATGGCTACACCTTC. Full variable domain (remainder filled in from reference TRBV5-5 and TRBJ1-2): DAGVTQSPTHLIKTRGQQVTLRCSPISGHKSVSWYQQVLGQGPQFIFQYYEKEERGRGNFPDRFSARQFPNYSSELNVNALLLGDSALYLCASSFRGQSYGYTFGSGTRLTVV.

The chain has TRBV2 and TRBJ1-2; D is unclear. The CDR3 is 12 residues long. The V gene's germline CDR1 is SNHLY and CDR2 FYNNEI. V was trimmed by 2 bases and J by 4 bases, leaving 5 bases between them. The CDR3 spells CASSETAYGYTF. In nucleotides, the CDR3 is TGTGCCAGCAGTGAAACAGCCTATGGCTACACCTTC. The complete variable domain, with remaining parts taken from reference TRBV2 and TRBJ1-2, reads EPEVTQTPSHQVTQMGQEVILRCVPISNHLYFYWYRQILGQKVEFLVSFYNNEISEKSEIFDDQFSVERPDGSNFTLKIRSTKLEDSAMYFCASSETAYGYTFGSGTRLTVV.

The V call is TRBV28, the J call TRBJ2-3; possibly TRBD2 for D (6 bases). V dropped 6 bases and J dropped 6 bases, with 19 bases sitting between them. The CDR3 contains 15 residues. Germline CDR1 MDHEN, CDR2 SYDVKM. CDR3 coding DNA: TGTGCCAGCAGACTGAGGGGCAGCGGGTATGATACGCAGTATTTT. The encoded protein is CASRLRGSGYDTQYF. The whole variable domain, filled in from reference TRBV28 and TRBJ2-3, reads DVKVTQSSRYLVKRTGEKVFLECVQDMDHENMFWYRQDPGLGLRLIYFSYDVKMKEKGDIPEGYSVSREKKERFSLILESASTNQTSMYLCASRLRGSGYDTQYFGPGTRLTVL.

The genes are TRBV7-2 and TRBJ1-4; D perhaps matches TRBD1 (5 bases). Per the germline V gene, CDR1 is SGHTA and CDR2 is FQGNSA. Trimming took off 5 bases at V and 7 bases at J, with 14 bases between the two ends. The length of the CDR3 is 14 residues. CDR3 in amino acids: CASSPGTEGEKLFF. CDR3 in DNA: TGTGCCAGCAGCCCAGGGACTGAAGGTGAAAAACTGTTTTTT.

The rearrangement links TRBV28 to TRBJ2-6, with 7 bases lining up with TRBD1. V lost 6 bases, J lost 3 bases, and 8 bases stayed unmatched. The CDR3 runs 16 residues. The germline CDR1 and CDR2 sequences are MDHEN and SYDVKM. CDR3 sequence: CASSRTGVGGANVLTF. In nucleotides, the CDR3 is TGTGCCAGCAGCCGCACAGGGGTTGGTGGGGCCAACGTCCTGACTTTC.